The 7 T cell receptor beta chains listed next were all sequenced from one sample in a study of blood T cell repertoires in COVID-19. The repertoire was sequenced with immunoSEQ multiplex PCR; TCRdb's copy has only in-frame clones and lacks some. The sample holds some 80,000 clones, about 87% seen once. The sample taken for sequencing was peripheral blood. Receptors originate from an elderly man with active or convalescent COVID-19.

This clone was seen a few times. The chain is built from TRBV5-1 and TRBJ1-1; TRBD1 aligns across 8 bases. Germline assignment: CDR1 SGHRS and CDR2 YFSETQ. The CDR3 consists of 16 residues. The J segment lost 4 bases and the V segment lost 2 bases, leaving 10 bases of the junction unmatched. The CDR3 DNA reads TGCGCCAGCAGCTTCCGGCAGGGGGCTTTGGGCACTGAAGCTTTCTTT. Translation: CASSFRQGALGTEAFF.

The gene calls are TRBV18 and TRBJ2-1; 9 bases fit TRBD2. The CDR3 runs 16 residues. The germline CDR1 and CDR2 sequences are KGHSH and LQKENI. Trimming at V came to 3 bases and at J to 4 bases, leaving 7 bases not matched to a gene. CDR3 in amino acids: CASSPYSGSNYNEQFF. The DNA of the CDR3 is TGTGCCAGCTCACCTTATAGCGGGAGTAATTACAATGAGCAGTTCTTC. The complete variable domain, with remaining parts taken from reference TRBV18 and TRBJ2-1, reads NAGVMQNPRHLVRRRGQEARLRCSPMKGHSHVYWYRQLPEEGLKFMVYLQKENIIDESGMPKERFSAEFPKEGPSILRIQQVVRGDSAAYFCASSPYSGSNYNEQFFGPGTRLTVL.

The gene calls are TRBV24-1 and TRBJ1-4; TRBD1 matches 8 bases. The V gene end was trimmed by 4 bases and the J gene end by 7 bases; junction bases not matched to a gene: 10. Germline values: CDR1 KGHDR, CDR2 SFDVKD. The CDR3 has 16 amino acids. This chain's CDR3 is CATSDSVAGGFEKLFF. The CDR3, as DNA: TGTGCCACCAGTGACTCCGTCGCAGGGGGCTTTGAAAAACTGTTTTTT.

V and J are TRBV28 and TRBJ1-5, with TRBD1 identical over 10 bases. Germline lookup yields CDR1 MDHEN and CDR2 SYDVKM. The CDR3 totals 15 residues. V gave up 6 bases and J gave up 4 bases; unmatched junction bases: 6. CDR3 amino acids: CASRKGTGVNQPQHF. The CDR3 DNA sequence: TGTGCCAGCAGGAAAGGGACAGGGGTAAATCAGCCCCAGCATTTT.

This chain joins TRBV6-1 and TRBJ2-3, with D maybe TRBD1 (6 bases). V shed 1 base and J shed 6 bases, with 14 bases lying between them. From germline, CDR1 is MNHNS and CDR2 SASEGT. The CDR3 extends over 15 amino acids. CDR3: CASSEGSSGADTQYF. The DNA for the CDR3 is TGTGCCAGCAGTGAAGGGAGTTCAGGGGCGGATACGCAGTATTTT.

The chain is built from TRBV6-1 and TRBJ2-2; 8 nucleotides match TRBD1. The CDR3 has 20 amino acids. The germline V gene has CDR1 MNHNS and CDR2 SASEGT. V lost 3 bases and J lost 1; bases outside the gene matches: 16. The CDR3, as DNA: TGTGCCAGCAGTGAGGCTTCGACAGGGGTTTTCAACTTGAACACCGGGGAGCTGTTTTTT. This translates into CASSEASTGVFNLNTGELFF.

This chain uses TRBV6-5 with TRBJ1-2, with D possibly being TRBD1 (5 bases). The germline gives CDR1 MNHEY, CDR2 SVGAGI. The V gene lost 8 bases and the J gene lost 4 bases, with 14 bases spanning the gap. This CDR3 has 13 residues. CDR3 sequence reads: CASGGAKRYGYTF. CDR3 coding DNA: TGTGCCAGCGGAGGGGCTAAACGCTATGGCTACACCTTC.